The 25 T cell receptor beta chains presented below share a single source sample, sequenced in a study of T-cell reconstitution after alpha-beta-depleted transplantation in children. Preparation of the TCRbeta library used unique molecular identifiers. One entry per CDR3 protein, called by TCRdb with MiXCR from the PCR reads. The table shows about 540,000 distinct CDR3 sequences, with approximately 20% occurring only once. Sequencing was performed on PBMCs from the stem cell graft donor, taken from the stem cell graft. The origin of the receptors is a human donor who donated a stem cell graft to a child with acute lymphoblastic leukemia.

This clonotype was detected many times. J is TRBJ1-1 and V is TRBV7-8; a weak D match, TRBD1 (6 bases). The germline V and J ends were trimmed by 0 bases and 6 bases, with 17 bases remaining between them. This CDR3 contains 16 residues. The germline V gene encodes CDR1 SGHVS and CDR2 FQNEAQ. The CDR3 nucleotides read TGTGCCAGCAGCTTAGCCCCAACAGGGACTATGGCTGAAGCTTTCTTT. Translated, it gives CASSLAPTGTMAEAFF.

The chain is built from TRBV5-1 and TRBJ2-5; TRBD2 aligns across 7 bases. Per germline, CDR1 SGHRS and CDR2 YFSETQ. With 0 bases clipped from V and 5 bases from J, the junction kept 7 bases outside the gene matches. This CDR3 region has 15 residues. The CDR3 coding sequence is TGCGCCAGCAGCTTGGCCGGGACGCGGGGGGAGACCCAGTACTTC. It encodes CASSLAGTRGETQYF.

The V gene is TRBV5-4, the J gene TRBJ1-2, with D possibly being TRBD1 (5 bases). Germline lookup yields CDR1 SGHNT and CDR2 YYREEE (reference sequence). The CDR3 extends over 14 amino acids. Between the trimmed V and J ends, which lost 0 bases and 8 bases, there was a span of 14 bases. The CDR3, as DNA: TGTGCCAGCAGCTTGGCCGGGCAGGGCGGCGGCTACACCTTC. Protein product: CASSLAGQGGGYTF.

The chain uses TRBV4-1 and TRBJ2-6, with a tentative D call TRBD2 (6 bases). Trimming pared 0 bases from V and 0 bases from J, leaving 15 bases between. This CDR3 has 19 residues. Germline V gene sequence: CDR1 MGHRA, CDR2 YSYEKL. The CDR3 nucleotides are TGCGCCAGCAGCCAAGATCCCCAGGGACTGTACTCTGGGGCCAACGTCCTGACTTTC. Amino acids: CASSQDPQGLYSGANVLTF.

The chain couples TRBV6-1 to TRBJ1-1, with D maybe TRBD1 (6 bases). The CDR3 length is 17 residues. V lost 5 bases and J lost 1, with 20 bases in between. Germline V gene data show CDR1 as MNHNS and CDR2 as SASEGT. This chain's CDR3 is CASSTPVVRGANTEAFF. CDR3 in DNA: TGTGCCAGCAGTACCCCTGTCGTCCGGGGGGCGAACACTGAAGCTTTCTTT.

This clonotype was observed a handful of times. This chain uses TRBV29-1 with TRBJ2-1; D is uncertain. The CDR3 consists of 15 residues. In germline, CDR1 is SQVTM, CDR2 ANQGSEA. Trimming cost V 3 bases and J 0 bases, with 12 bases left between them. The CDR3 loop is CSVEAATSSYNEQFF. In DNA form, the CDR3 reads TGCAGCGTTGAGGCGGCCACAAGCTCCTACAATGAGCAGTTCTTC.

The V call is TRBV27, the J call TRBJ1-5; 7 bases are shared with TRBD1. The CDR3 runs to 17 residues. Germline CDR1 MNHEY, CDR2 SMNVEV (reference sequence). Trimming at V came to 1 base and at J to 0 bases, leaving 6 bases not matched to a gene. CDR3 nucleotide sequence: TGTGCCAGCAGTTTATTCGCAGGGGGGGATAGCAATCAGCCCCAGCATTTT. This sequence encodes CASSLFAGGDSNQPQHF.

The rearrangement links TRBV14 to TRBJ2-3; a weak D match, TRBD2 (5 bases). The CDR3 covers 13 residues. The germline gives CDR1 SGHDN, CDR2 FVKESK. Trimming stripped 5 bases from V and 6 bases from J, with 12 bases between. CDR3 in amino acids: CASSSKGGDTQYF. CDR3 in DNA: TGTGCCAGCAGCTCCAAAGGCGGGGATACGCAGTATTTT.

This chain links TRBV27 with TRBJ2-3, with D possibly being TRBD1 or TRBD2 (6 bases each). V was shortened by 5 bases and J by 1 base, with 13 bases between the two germline ends. Germline assignment: CDR1 MNHEY and CDR2 SMNVEV (reference sequence). There are 15 residues in the CDR3. This chain's CDR3 is CASSPHREGTDTQYF. The CDR3 nucleotides read TGTGCCAGCAGTCCGCACAGGGAGGGCACAGATACGCAGTATTTT.

This clonotype has more than one count but fewer than ten. The chain has TRBV5-1 and TRBJ1-1; 7 bases are a match to TRBD1. The V gene's germline CDR1 is SGHRS and CDR2 YFSETQ. V lost 1 base and J lost 12; bases outside the gene matches: 12. This CDR3 is built from 14 residues. The CDR3 loop is CASSLTRGWVWTFF. The DNA for the CDR3 is TGCGCCAGCAGCTTGACCAGGGGGTGGGTTTGGACTTTCTTT.

This chain connects TRBV20-1 to TRBJ2-3; unclear D gene. The CDR3 loop spans 15 amino acids. Trimming cost V 4 bases and J 8 bases, with 22 bases left between them. Germline lookup yields CDR1 DFQATT and CDR2 SNEGSKA (reference sequence). CDR3 residues: CSATLRLVGKSTQYF. DNA for the CDR3: TGCAGTGCTACCCTGCGCCTAGTAGGGAAGAGTACGCAGTATTTT.

The chain joins TRBV20-1 to TRBJ1-2; TRBD1 aligns across 9 bases. This CDR3 is built from 16 residues. Germline CDR1 is DFQATT and CDR2 is SNEGSKA (reference sequence). V lost 0 bases, J lost 4 bases, and 9 bases stayed unmatched. CDR3 amino acids: CSARDGDRDLLYGYTF. The CDR3 DNA is TGCAGTGCTAGAGATGGGGACAGGGACTTACTCTATGGCTACACCTTC.

Note on this clonotype: Relative to the germline gene, one junction end is altered; a read error may explain this. This chain connects TRBV7-9 to TRBJ2-7, with D tentatively TRBD2 (5 bases). This CDR3 region has 12 residues. CDR1 SEHNR and CDR2 FQNEAQ come from the germline V gene (reference sequence). In DNA form, the CDR3 reads TGTGCCAGCACCTTAGACTATGACACCCTCGACTTC. As protein: CASTLDYDTLDF. The full variable domain, with the rest looked up from reference TRBV7-9 and TRBJ2-7, is DTGVSQNPRHKITKRGQNVTFRCDPISEHNRLYWYRQTLGQGPEFLTYFQNEAQLEKSRLLSDRFSAERPKGSFSTLEIQRTEQGDSAMYLCASTLDYDTLDFGPGTRLTVT.

J is TRBJ2-6 and V is TRBV6-1; D possibly corresponds to TRBD1 (5 bases). CDR1 MNHNS and CDR2 SASEGT come from the germline V gene. The length of the CDR3 is 15 residues. V was trimmed by 5 bases and J by 0 bases, leaving 8 bases between them. The chain's CDR3 is CASSKQASGANVLTF. The CDR3 DNA reads as TGTGCCAGCAGTAAACAGGCCTCTGGGGCCAACGTCCTGACTTTC.

The chain links TRBV29-1 to TRBJ2-3; the match to TRBD2 covers 7 bases. The trim removed 2 bases at V and 1 base at J, leaving 6 bases unmatched. The CDR3 totals 15 residues. Germline values: CDR1 SQVTM, CDR2 ANQGSEA. CDR3 region: CSVESTSLGTDTQYF. The DNA of the CDR3 is TGCAGCGTTGAATCGACTAGCTTGGGCACAGATACGCAGTATTTT.

This rearrangement joins TRBV20-1 to TRBJ1-5, with D hard to call. Germline loops: CDR1 DFQATT, CDR2 SNEGSKA (reference sequence). The CDR3 covers 14 residues. V gave up 3 bases and J gave up 4 bases, with 13 bases separating them. CDR3 in DNA: TGCAGTGCTAGGGGCAGACACGCGAATCAGCCCCAGCATTTT. Translating gives CSARGRHANQPQHF.

The chain couples TRBV4-1 to TRBJ1-6; D gene unclear. CDR3 length: 17 amino acids. V lost 1 base to trimming and J lost 8 bases, with 18 bases between them. Germline lookup yields CDR1 MGHRA and CDR2 YSYEKL. CDR3: CASSQGPGGGEHSPLHF. The CDR3 region has the DNA TGCGCCAGCAGCCAAGGTCCGGGAGGCGGTGAGCATTCACCCCTCCACTTT.

This clonotype was counted only a few times. The rearrangement joins TRBV18 to TRBJ2-5; D is unclear. This CDR3 has 12 residues. V was pared by 6 bases and J by 5 bases, with 10 bases between. Germline CDR1 reads KGHSH; CDR2 reads LQKENI. This CDR3 reads CASSASGETQYF. The CDR3, as DNA: TGTGCCAGCTCGGCATCCGGGGAGACCCAGTACTTC.

The chain carries TRBV29-1 and TRBJ2-7; TRBD1 agrees at 7 bases. With 6 bases clipped from V and 2 bases from J, the junction kept 10 bases outside the gene matches. This CDR3 spans 14 amino acids. From germline, CDR1 is SQVTM and CDR2 ANQGSEA. As DNA, the CDR3 is TGCAGCGTGGCCCCCGGGACAGAGACCTACGAGCAGTACTTC. Encoded protein: CSVAPGTETYEQYF.

This sequence joins TRBV24-1 and TRBJ2-3; D tentatively fits TRBD1 or TRBD2 (5 bases each). The CDR3 runs to 16 residues. Germline loops: CDR1 KGHDR, CDR2 SFDVKD. V was cut by 3 bases and J by 0 bases, with 12 bases left in between. In DNA, the CDR3 is TGTGCCACCAGTGATCCCGGGACCCCTAGCACAGATACGCAGTATTTT. It translates to CATSDPGTPSTDTQYF.

V gene TRBV27 combines with J gene TRBJ1-1; TRBD1 might be the D (5 bases). Trimming stripped 5 bases from V and 1 base from J, with 20 bases between. CDR1 and CDR2 from the germline V gene are MNHEY and SMNVEV (reference sequence). This CDR3 is 17 amino acids long. In DNA, the CDR3 is TGTGCCAGCAGTCGCATGTTACCCGGGGGAGGGAACACTGAAGCTTTCTTT. Its protein is CASSRMLPGGGNTEAFF.

The V call is TRBV9, the J call TRBJ2-2, with TRBD2 matching over 8 bases. The CDR3 is 16 residues long. Germline V gene sequence: CDR1 SGDLS, CDR2 YYNGEE. The ends lost 2 bases at V and 6 bases at J; junction bases unmatched: 9. This CDR3 reads CASSVVAGGRAGELFF. The CDR3 nucleotides are TGTGCCAGCAGCGTTGTTGCGGGAGGACGTGCCGGGGAGCTGTTTTTT.

This clonotype was picked up a small number of times. The chain joins TRBV20-1 to TRBJ2-7; TRBD2 agrees at 8 bases. J gave up 4 bases and V 5 bases, and 19 bases lay outside the gene matches. Germline V lookup: CDR1 DFQATT, CDR2 SNEGSKA (reference sequence). The CDR3 runs 17 residues. The CDR3 DNA reads as TGCAGTGCTTTACCCCGGAAGGGAGCGGGAGACCTGTACGAGCAGTACTTC. It translates to CSALPRKGAGDLYEQYF.

This clonotype was seen more than once but under ten times. The rearrangement uses TRBV20-1 and TRBJ2-1, with 7 nucleotides matching TRBD2. The germline V gene has CDR1 DFQATT and CDR2 SNEGSKA (reference sequence). Trimming cost V 1 base and J 9 bases; bases outside gene matches: 9. This CDR3 spans 14 amino acids. The DNA for the CDR3 is TGCAGTGCTAGAGTACGGGACTATGGCGGTGAGCAGTTCTTC. As protein: CSARVRDYGGEQFF.

This clonotype has just a few counts. In DNA form, the CDR3 reads TGTGCCAGCAGCTTTGGGACGAGGACTGAAGCTTTCTTT. Its protein is CASSFGTRTEAFF. V usage is TRBV5-5 and J usage is TRBJ1-1; D might be TRBD1 (5 bases). This CDR3 is 13 amino acids long. The germline V gene has CDR1 SGHKS and CDR2 YYEKEE (reference sequence). V was cut by 2 bases and J by 5 bases, with 10 bases left in between.